A single sample is the source of the 7 T cell receptor beta chains below, sequenced in a study of T cells in Graves' hyperthyroidism and ophthalmopathy (dated by TCRdb to about 2019). Library method: multiplex PCR. Reads for this sample came from an Illumina HiSeq 2000. TCR beta CDR3 regions were amplified from RNA transcripts. The first round of RT-PCR for the TCR CDR3 was performed with the HTBI primer set and the Qiagen OneStep RT-PCR kit. TCRdb ran its own pipeline on the public reads, namely fastp trimming at Q25 and MiXCR clone calling, and kept in-frame beta chains. Rows are combined by CDR3 protein, so each entry shows the most common genes and DNA. The sample table holds hundreds of thousands of distinct CDR3 sequences, of which around 20% were seen once. About 35% of the sample is taken by the ten largest. Sequenced sample: blood. Source of these receptors: a man in his fifties or sixties with Graves' ophthalmopathy.

This clonotype showed up just a few times. The chain is built from TRBV15 and TRBJ1-2, with D perhaps matching TRBD1 (6 bases). CDR3 length equals 14 residues. Germline V gene data show CDR1 as LNHNV and CDR2 as YYDKDF (reference sequence). Trimming shortened V by 4 bases and J by 4 bases, and 13 bases separated the two germline ends. In nucleotides, the CDR3 is TGTGCCACCAGCATCCACCAGGGGACCTATGGCTACACCTTC. Its protein product is CATSIHQGTYGYTF.

This clonotype was observed a handful of times. The chain employs TRBV3-1 and TRBJ2-7; D could derive from TRBD1 or TRBD2 (5 bases each). In germline, CDR1 is LGHDT, CDR2 YNNKEL (reference sequence). The CDR3 length is 13 residues. Trimming shortened V by 4 bases and J by 3 bases, and 10 bases separated the two germline ends. The CDR3 spells CASSPGADYEQYF. The CDR3 nucleotides are TGTGCCAGCAGCCCCGGGGCGGACTACGAGCAGTACTTC.

The sample holds many counts of this clonotype. The chain is built from TRBV6-1 and TRBJ2-7, with D perhaps matching TRBD1 (7 bases). This CDR3 spans 13 amino acids. CDR1 and CDR2 from the germline V gene are MNHNS and SASEGT. V was clipped by 8 bases and J by 2 bases, with 13 bases between them. CDR3 in amino acids: CASASGGTYEQYF. The DNA of the CDR3 is TGTGCCAGCGCCTCAGGGGGGACCTACGAGCAGTACTTC.

This clonotype turned up a few times. This chain joins TRBV20-1 and TRBJ1-1; the D is unclear. This CDR3 spans 15 amino acids. The V gene lost 5 bases and the J gene lost 0 bases, with 16 bases spanning the gap. Germline V lookup: CDR1 DFQATT, CDR2 SNEGSKA (reference sequence). The CDR3 sequence: CSAPTDNTLNTEAFF. The CDR3 nucleotides are TGCAGTGCTCCTACTGACAATACACTGAACACTGAAGCTTTCTTT.

The J gene is TRBJ2-3, the V gene TRBV5-1; 9 positions agree with TRBD1. The germline gives CDR1 SGHRS, CDR2 YFSETQ. The CDR3 is made up of 15 amino acids. The V gene end was trimmed by 4 bases and the J gene end by 6 bases; junction bases not matched to a gene: 9. The CDR3 sequence: CASSPEQGARDTQYF. The CDR3 bases are TGCGCCAGCAGCCCGGAACAGGGGGCGCGGGATACGCAGTATTTT.

This clonotype was recorded many times. V usage is TRBV5-1 and J usage is TRBJ2-1; TRBD1 matches 11 bases. The V and J ends lost 4 bases and 5 bases, in that order; junction bases with no gene match: 8. The CDR3 runs 16 residues. The germline V gene has CDR1 SGHRS and CDR2 YFSETQ. DNA of the CDR3: TGCGCCAGCAGCACCCGGACAGGGGGCGTCCACAATGAGCAGTTCTTC. As protein: CASSTRTGGVHNEQFF.

The sample holds a few counts of this clonotype. The rearrangement uses TRBV12-3 or TRBV12-4 and TRBJ2-1; unclear D gene. Trimming took off 3 bases at V and 8 bases at J, with 8 bases between the two ends. The CDR3 totals 12 residues. The CDR3: CASSLLGYEQFF. In DNA form, the CDR3 reads TGTGCCAGCAGTTTGCTGGGCTATGAGCAGTTCTTC.